Shown below are 21 T cell receptor beta chains from a single sample sequenced in a study of T cell repertoires in cytomegalovirus infection. TCRdb reprocessed the reads with MiXCR, giving one entry per CDR3 protein. Among hundreds of thousands of distinct CDR3 sequences, about 27% were seen once, and the ten largest hold 20%. Their recognized antigens are unknown. The material sequenced was cultured PBMCs, taken from culture after CMV antigen stimulation. Receptor source: a human donor in good health (CMV status not recorded). Some clones in this sample may be carry-over from other donors' samples.

This clonotype was picked up many times. The chain recombines TRBV7-2 with TRBJ1-4; perhaps TRBD1 as D (5 bases). Trimming pared 5 bases from V and 5 bases from J, leaving 15 bases between. There are 15 residues in the CDR3. Germline CDR1 and CDR2: SGHTA and FQGNSA. The CDR3 sequence: CASSPAGRPNEKLFF. The CDR3 DNA follows: TGTGCCAGCAGCCCAGCGGGACGGCCGAATGAAAAACTGTTTTTT. Full variable domain (missing parts from reference TRBV7-2 and TRBJ1-4): GAGVSQSPSNKVTEKGKDVELRCDPISGHTALYWYRQSLGQGLEFLIYFQGNSAPDKSGLPSDRFSAERTGGSVSTLTIQRTQQEDSAVYLCASSPAGRPNEKLFFGSGTQLSVL.

As regards this clonotype: This may be a read error, as it is one base from a much larger clone. The chain combines TRBV29-1 with TRBJ2-2; D perhaps matches TRBD1 (7 bases). This CDR3 has 14 amino acids. Germline V gives CDR1 SQVTM, CDR2 ANQGSEA. CDR3 region: CSVQGGGNTGELVF. The CDR3 bases are TGCAGCGTCCAAGGGGGCGGGAACACCGGGGAGCTGGTTTTT.

V usage is TRBV7-8 and J usage is TRBJ2-3; 13 bases fit TRBD2. This CDR3 region has 16 residues. CDR1 is SGHVS, CDR2 FQNEAQ, per germline. J gave up 6 bases and V 4 bases, and 7 bases lay outside the gene matches. The CDR3 coding sequence is TGTGCCAGCAGCTCAAGGACTAGCGGGAGATGGGATACGCAGTATTTT. Translated, it gives CASSSRTSGRWDTQYF. Supplemented by reference TRBV7-8 and TRBJ2-3, the full variable domain reads GAGVSQSPRYKVAKRGQDVALRCDPISGHVSLFWYQQALGQGPEFLTYFQNEAQLDKSGLPSDRFFAERPEGSVSTLKIQRTQQEDSAVYLCASSSRTSGRWDTQYFGPGTRLTVL.

This clonotype was observed many times. V gene TRBV6-1 combines with J gene TRBJ2-7; the D is unclear. V lost 11 bases to trimming and J lost 7 bases, with 15 bases between them. CDR1 is MNHNS and CDR2 is SASEGT in the germline V gene. This CDR3 comprises 11 residues. CDR3 protein: CASRLGGEQYF. The CDR3 DNA is TGTGCCTCCCGACTGGGCGGAGAGCAGTACTTC.

This clonotype has only a few counts. The chain combines TRBV28 with TRBJ1-5; 8 bases fit TRBD1. With V trimmed by 7 bases and J by 0 bases, 8 bases remained unmatched. The CDR3 consists of 16 residues. CDR1 is MDHEN and CDR2 is SYDVKM in the germline V gene. For the CDR3, the DNA is TGTGCCAGCATTCCGAGCCAGGGGGCTAGCAATCAGCCCCAGCATTTT. Its translation: CASIPSQGASNQPQHF. Looking up the rest from reference TRBV28 and TRBJ1-5 gives the full variable domain: DVKVTQSSRYLVKRTGEKVFLECVQDMDHENMFWYRQDPGLGLRLIYFSYDVKMKEKGDIPEGYSVSREKKERFSLILESASTNQTSMYLCASIPSQGASNQPQHFGDGTRLSIL.

The chain has TRBV4-2 and TRBJ1-2, with D perhaps TRBD1 (5 bases). The germline V gene encodes CDR1 LGHNA and CDR2 YNFKEQ. V dropped 3 bases and J dropped 1 base, with 15 bases sitting between them. The CDR3 is 16 amino acids. The CDR3 bases are TGTGCCAGCAGCCAGGGGGGACCCGACGATAACTATGGCTACACCTTC. As protein: CASSQGGPDDNYGYTF.

In this sample, this clonotype turned up many times. The genes are TRBV7-9 and TRBJ1-5; possibly TRBD1 for D (6 bases). The CDR3 has 16 amino acids. V dropped 0 bases and J dropped 1 base, with 10 bases sitting between them. Germline lookup yields CDR1 SEHNR and CDR2 FQNEAQ (reference sequence). The CDR3 DNA sequence: TGTGCCAGCAGCTTAGCGACAGGACAAAGCAATCAGCCCCAGCATTTT. Translation: CASSLATGQSNQPQHF.

The CDR3 here is CASTLTGRGTEAFF. The CDR3, as DNA: TGTGCCAGCACCTTAACAGGGCGTGGAACTGAAGCTTTCTTT. J is TRBJ1-1 and V is TRBV6-1; possibly TRBD1 for D (6 bases). From germline, CDR1 is MNHNS and CDR2 SASEGT. The CDR3 sequence is 14 residues long. Trimming took 7 bases from V and 5 from J, leaving 17 bases between them.

This clonotype was detected a few times. The chain links TRBV4-1 to TRBJ2-1; 8 bases fit TRBD2. This CDR3 is 16 amino acids long. The germline V gene has CDR1 MGHRA and CDR2 YSYEKL. The ends lost 5 bases at V and 6 bases at J; junction bases unmatched: 12. In DNA form, the CDR3 reads TGCGCCAGCAGCGCTCCACGGGGGGGCTCGGGCAATGAGCAGTTCTTC. It codes for CASSAPRGGSGNEQFF.

The V and J genes are TRBV19 and TRBJ1-3, with D unresolved. This CDR3 comprises 14 residues. Germline V gene data show CDR1 as LNHDA and CDR2 as SQIVND (reference sequence). Deletions cut 5 bases from V and 4 bases from J, with 12 bases between. The CDR3 spells CASSGNFGGNTIYF. CDR3 DNA sequence: TGTGCCAGTAGTGGTAACTTCGGGGGAAACACCATATATTTT.

This clonotype was recorded many times. The J gene is TRBJ1-5, the V gene TRBV19; no reliable D call. The CDR3 loop spans 16 amino acids. Germline CDR1 LNHDA, CDR2 SQIVND (reference sequence). The V end was cut by 5 bases, the J end by 1 base, with 15 bases between. The CDR3 DNA reads as TGTGCCAGTAGTTCAATAGTATCGGTCAGCAATCAGCCCCAGCATTTT. Residues: CASSSIVSVSNQPQHF.

V and J are TRBV4-1 and TRBJ1-2, with D hard to call. The V gene's germline CDR1 is MGHRA and CDR2 YSYEKL. V was shortened by 0 bases and J by 2 bases, with 10 bases between the two germline ends. The CDR3 has 15 amino acids. The CDR3 DNA is TGCGCCAGCAGCCAAGAAGGGAACACAAACTATGGCTACACCTTC. This translates into CASSQEGNTNYGYTF.

The table lists this clonotype with a few counts. An end of the junction does not agree with germline; a read error may underlie this. V and J are TRBV7-2 and TRBJ2-7; 10 nucleotides align to TRBD2. This CDR3 contains 14 residues. Germline V gives CDR1 SGHTA, CDR2 FQGNSA. In nucleotides, the CDR3 is TGTGCCAGCAGCTTATGGTACGCAGCGGGAGGGACGGTCTTC. It specifies CASSLWYAAGGTVF.

This clonotype has only a few counts. The CDR3 loop is CASSSRTGLTYEQYF. The CDR3 bases are TGCGCCAGCAGTTCCCGGACAGGGCTTACCTACGAGCAGTACTTC. The chain recombines TRBV10-2 with TRBJ2-7; the match to TRBD1 covers 8 bases. J was trimmed by 2 bases and V by 5 bases; bases with no gene match: 8. The CDR3 runs 15 residues. Germline V gives CDR1 WSHSY, CDR2 SAAADI.

The rearrangement uses TRBV7-6 and TRBJ2-3; 12 bases line up with TRBD2. J lost 4 bases, V lost 5 bases, and 7 bases had no gene match. The CDR3 has 16 amino acids. Germline V gives CDR1 SGHVS, CDR2 FNYEAQ. CDR3 in DNA: TGTGCCAGCAGCGTACGACTAGCGGGAGTTTCAGATACGCAGTATTTT. It translates to CASSVRLAGVSDTQYF.

This rearrangement joins TRBV12-3 or TRBV12-4 to TRBJ2-3; 9 bases line up with TRBD2. This CDR3 is built from 17 residues. V lost 3 bases, J lost 0 bases, and 7 bases stayed unmatched. The CDR3 spells CASSFGASGASTDTQYF. In DNA, the CDR3 is TGTGCCAGCAGTTTCGGGGCTAGCGGGGCTAGCACAGATACGCAGTATTTT.

The CDR3 sequence is CASKLGPPRDEQYF. For the CDR3, the DNA is TGTGCCAGCAAACTCGGGCCTCCGAGGGACGAGCAGTACTTC. The rearrangement links TRBV28 to TRBJ2-7; a weak D match, TRBD2 (5 bases). CDR3 length equals 14 residues. Trimming pared 7 bases from V and 5 bases from J, leaving 18 bases between. Per the germline V gene, CDR1 is MDHEN and CDR2 is SYDVKM.

The chain employs TRBV27 and TRBJ1-2, with TRBD1 matching 8 bases. Germline CDR1 and CDR2: MNHEY and SMNVEV (reference sequence). V was pared by 2 bases and J by 5 bases, with 10 bases of the junction left unmatched. CDR3 length: 16 residues. In DNA, the CDR3 is TGTGCCAGCAGTTTACCGGACAGGGAGGGTTCTTATGGCTACACCTTC. Its translation is CASSLPDREGSYGYTF.

This clonotype has at least ten counts. The chain couples TRBV12-3 or TRBV12-4 to TRBJ2-1, with D hard to call. V was clipped by 3 bases and J by 9 bases, with 12 bases between them. This CDR3 has 13 amino acids. CDR3 protein: CASSFNPQSEQFF. The CDR3 nucleotides read TGTGCCAGCAGTTTTAACCCTCAGTCTGAGCAGTTCTTC.

This clonotype was recorded a few times. The J gene is TRBJ2-1, the V gene TRBV5-1, with 12 bases matching TRBD2. V lost 1 base to trimming and J lost 7 bases; unmatched junction nucleotides: 6. The CDR3 runs 16 residues. Germline loops: CDR1 SGHRS, CDR2 YFSETQ. CDR3: CASSLILAGGRNEQFF. CDR3 nucleotide sequence: TGCGCCAGCAGCTTGATTCTAGCGGGGGGGAGGAATGAGCAGTTCTTC.

This clonotype came up a few times. The chain carries TRBV5-4 and TRBJ1-4, with no clear D. Germline V CDR1 and CDR2: SGHNT, YYREEE (reference sequence). This CDR3 has 15 amino acids. V dropped 4 bases and J dropped 0 bases, with 10 bases sitting between them. The CDR3 spells CASSPSSTTNEKLFF. DNA for the CDR3: TGTGCCAGCAGCCCGAGTTCAACAACTAATGAAAAACTGTTTTTT.